The next 32 T cell receptor beta chains were all read from a single sample in a study of cytomegalovirus exposure and HLA in healthy donors. Researchers ran the PCR with 60 Vbeta and 13 Jbeta primers. The assay was immunoSEQ multiplex PCR, and TCRdb's table has in-frame clones only and misses some. This table holds approximately 100,000 clones, 79% found once. The sequencing input was PBMCs. These TCRs come from a female donor in good health and CMV-seropositive.

The J gene is TRBJ2-3, the V gene TRBV5-1, with a weak D call TRBD2 (5 bases). Germline values: CDR1 SGHRS, CDR2 YFSETQ. Trimming cost V 0 bases and J 6 bases, with 14 bases left between them. The CDR3 spans 15 residues. The CDR3 DNA reads TGCGCCAGCAGCTTGGTTGCGGGTCCTGGGGATACGCAGTATTTT. Protein product: CASSLVAGPGDTQYF.

The chain joins TRBV11-2 to TRBJ2-7, with 8 positions matching TRBD2. The CDR3 is 14 residues long. The ends lost 3 bases at V and 1 base at J; junction bases unmatched: 2. CDR1 SGHAT and CDR2 FQNNGV come from the germline V gene. The CDR3 bases are TGTGCCAGCAGCTTTGGACTAGCATCCTACGAGCAGTACTTC. It specifies CASSFGLASYEQYF.

The CDR3 sequence: CAISESKGDGSNQPQHF. Here the CDR3 DNA reads TGTGCCATCAGTGAGTCGAAGGGGGACGGGAGCAATCAGCCCCAGCATTTT. V gene TRBV10-3 combines with J gene TRBJ1-5; tentative D call: TRBD1 (6 bases). CDR1 is ENHRY and CDR2 is SYGVKD in the germline V gene. This CDR3 has 17 residues. Trimming took 0 bases from V and 1 from J, leaving 13 bases between them.

The CDR3 DNA is TGTGCCTGGAGTCCGCAGGGCGTTTGGGGCACTGAAGCTTTCTTT. It is translated as CAWSPQGVWGTEAFF. The gene calls are TRBV30 and TRBJ1-1; a possible D gene is TRBD1 (5 bases). In germline, CDR1 is GTSNPN, CDR2 SVGIG (reference sequence). The V and J ends lost 2 bases and 4 bases respectively, with 17 bases between them. This CDR3 has 15 amino acids. Together with reference TRBV30 and TRBJ1-1, the CDR3 gives the full variable domain: SQTIHQWPATLVQPVGSPLSLECTVEGTSNPNLYWYRQAAGRGLQLLFYSVGIGQISSEVPQNLSASRPQDRQFILSSKKLLLSDSGFYLCAWSPQGVWGTEAFFGQGTRLTVV.

V is TRBV6-6 and J is TRBJ1-2; a weak D match, TRBD1 (5 bases). The V end lost 7 bases, the J end lost 2 bases, and 17 bases lay between the germline ends. The CDR3 is 15 residues long. Germline CDR1 MNHNY, CDR2 SVGAGI (reference sequence). CDR3 sequence reads: CASIPDKAQNYGYTF. The CDR3, as DNA: TGTGCCAGCATTCCGGACAAGGCCCAAAACTATGGCTACACCTTC.

This chain uses TRBV11-3 with TRBJ2-1, with 7 bases lining up with TRBD2. The germline V gene has CDR1 SGHNT and CDR2 YENEEA. The CDR3 totals 16 residues. Germline trimming cut 5 bases from V and 0 bases from J; bases unmatched to any gene: 7. CDR3: CASSPREASSYNEQFF. DNA for the CDR3: TGTGCCAGCAGCCCCCGGGAGGCTAGCTCCTACAATGAGCAGTTCTTC.

In regard to this clone: Compared with germline, one end of the junction differs, possibly owing to a read error. The V and J genes are TRBV13 and TRBJ2-4, with 7 positions matching TRBD1. The CDR3 is 14 residues long. Germline lookup yields CDR1 PRHDT and CDR2 FYEKMQ (reference sequence). The CDR3 nucleotides are TGTGCCAGCAGCCTAGAGGGCAGGGGGAACAGTCAGTACTTC. Its translation: CASSLEGRGNSQYF.

This chain links TRBV7-2 with TRBJ2-5; no firm D call. Per the germline V gene, CDR1 is SGHTA and CDR2 is FQGNSA. CDR3 length: 16 residues. Trimming cost V 4 bases and J 0 bases, with 15 bases left between them. CDR3 coding DNA: TGTGCCAGCAGCTCCCAGCCCCAGGTTTACCAAGAGACCCAGTACTTC. It codes for CASSSQPQVYQETQYF.

The chain is built from TRBV6-4 and TRBJ2-2; a weak D match, TRBD1 (5 bases). The V gene lost 2 bases and the J gene lost 6 bases, with 10 bases spanning the gap. The CDR3 consists of 14 residues. Looked up from germline, CDR1 is MRHNA and CDR2 is SNTAGT. CDR3 sequence (DNA): TGTGCCAGCAGTGACAGGGGCGACTCCGGGGAGCTGTTTTTT. This codes for CASSDRGDSGELFF.

This rearrangement joins TRBV6-1 to TRBJ1-6; no definite D call. Germline V gene lookup returns CDR1 MNHNS and CDR2 SASEGT. V was shortened by 2 bases and J by 0 bases, with 14 bases between the two germline ends. This CDR3 is built from 18 residues. CDR3 amino acids: CASSETSGRSSYNSPLHF. CDR3 DNA sequence: TGTGCCAGCAGTGAAACCTCGGGAAGAAGCTCCTATAATTCACCCCTCCACTTT.

This clone is a singleton in its sample. This rearrangement joins TRBV18 to TRBJ2-1, with 8 bases matching TRBD2. CDR1 and CDR2 from the germline V gene are KGHSH and LQKENI. This CDR3 has 15 residues. V lost 8 bases, J lost 4 bases, and 10 bases stayed unmatched. This CDR3 reads CASGSSGKGYNEQFF. The CDR3 coding sequence is TGTGCCAGCGGTAGTAGCGGGAAAGGGTACAATGAGCAGTTCTTC.

In its sample, this clone was seen once. V usage is TRBV19 and J usage is TRBJ2-3; 11 bases are shared with TRBD2. CDR1 and CDR2 from the germline V gene are LNHDA and SQIVND (reference sequence). Trimming cost V 4 bases and J 5 bases; bases outside gene matches: 8. The CDR3 consists of 16 residues. CDR3 loop: CASSSGLAGFKDTQYF. The CDR3 DNA sequence: TGTGCCAGTAGTAGCGGACTAGCGGGTTTCAAAGATACGCAGTATTTT.

The V gene is TRBV25-1, the J gene TRBJ1-1, with 9 bases matching TRBD1. CDR1 MGHDK and CDR2 SYGVNS come from the germline V gene. This CDR3 has 12 amino acids. Losses at the gene ends were 7 bases for V and 8 bases for J; bases not matched to a gene: 5. CDR3 DNA: TGTGCCAGCAACCGACAGGGGGTGGAAGCTTTCTTT. Amino acids: CASNRQGVEAFF.

V usage is TRBV30 and J usage is TRBJ2-7, with 11 bases lining up with TRBD2. The V segment lost 2 bases and the J segment 4 bases; nucleotides outside the gene matches: 1. The CDR3 has 13 amino acids. Germline CDR1 and CDR2: GTSNPN and SVGIG (reference sequence). CDR3 DNA: TGTGCCTGGAGTTCTAGCGGGGGGTACGAGCAGTACTTC. It yields the protein CAWSSSGGYEQYF.

The rearrangement joins TRBV19 to TRBJ2-1; maybe TRBD1 (8 bases). With 5 bases removed from V and 7 bases from J, the gap between germline ends came to 21 bases. The CDR3 runs 16 residues. CDR1 is LNHDA and CDR2 is SQIVND in the germline V gene (reference sequence). The CDR3 sequence: CASSARGRETENEQFF. The CDR3 nucleotides read TGTGCCAGTAGTGCCAGGGGGCGGGAGACGGAAAATGAGCAGTTCTTC.

The chain is built from TRBV25-1 and TRBJ1-2, with 10 bases lining up with TRBD1. Germline V lookup: CDR1 MGHDK, CDR2 SYGVNS. Trimming at V came to 3 bases and at J to 6 bases, leaving 4 bases not matched to a gene. The CDR3 consists of 14 residues. CDR3 sequence (DNA): TGTGCCAGCAGTGAGGGACAGGGGAGGGATGGCTACACCTTC. This sequence encodes CASSEGQGRDGYTF.

This sequence joins TRBV6-5 and TRBJ2-3; D is possibly TRBD2 (6 bases). The germline V gene encodes CDR1 MNHEY and CDR2 SVGAGI. Trimming cost V 7 bases and J 3 bases, with 14 bases left between them. The CDR3 runs 14 residues. CDR3 sequence reads: CASNPLRGTDTQYF. As DNA, the CDR3 is TGTGCCAGCAACCCTTTGCGGGGAACAGATACGCAGTATTTT.

The chain joins TRBV5-1 to TRBJ1-2, with 10 bases aligning to TRBD1. Germline lookup yields CDR1 SGHRS and CDR2 YFSETQ. This CDR3 is 16 amino acids long. Germline trimming cut 0 bases from V and 4 bases from J; bases unmatched to any gene: 6. The CDR3 sequence is CASSLAGTGVGYGYTF. The DNA for the CDR3 is TGCGCCAGCAGCTTGGCCGGGACAGGGGTCGGCTATGGCTACACCTTC.

J is TRBJ2-7 and V is TRBV2; D may be TRBD2 (5 bases). CDR1 is SNHLY, CDR2 FYNNEI, per germline. Trimming took off 3 bases at V and 6 bases at J, with 6 bases between the two ends. The CDR3 sequence is 11 residues long. The CDR3 DNA sequence: TGTGCCAGCAGTGACAGCGGCGAGCAGTACTTC. It translates to CASSDSGEQYF.

This chain links TRBV25-1 with TRBJ2-1; 10 nucleotides align to TRBD2. CDR1 is MGHDK and CDR2 is SYGVNS in the germline V gene. This CDR3 contains 16 residues. V dropped 3 bases and J dropped 6; count of bases not matched to a gene: 8. CDR3 bases: TGTGCCAGCAGTGACAGAGGGGCTAGCGGGAGCAATGAGCAGTTCTTC. This gives the protein CASSDRGASGSNEQFF.

The chain employs TRBV18 and TRBJ1-4, with D hard to call. Germline V gene data show CDR1 as KGHSH and CDR2 as LQKENI. Trimming took 1 base from V and 4 from J, leaving 7 bases between them. The CDR3 is made up of 14 amino acids. CDR3 amino acids: CASSPREINEKLFF. CDR3 nucleotide sequence: TGTGCCAGCTCACCACGAGAGATTAATGAAAAACTGTTTTTT.

The V and J genes are TRBV5-4 and TRBJ1-2; 8 bases match TRBD1. The trim removed 0 bases at V and 6 bases at J, leaving 1 base unmatched. The CDR3 totals 13 residues. Germline V CDR1 and CDR2: SGHNT, YYREEE (reference sequence). The CDR3 DNA sequence: TGTGCCAGCAGCTTGGCACAGGGGGATGGCTACACCTTC. Residues: CASSLAQGDGYTF.

V gene TRBV5-1 combines with J gene TRBJ2-3; 7 bases align to TRBD2. The CDR3 consists of 16 residues. The V segment lost 0 bases and the J segment 5 bases; nucleotides outside the gene matches: 9. The germline V gene encodes CDR1 SGHRS and CDR2 YFSETQ. CDR3 coding DNA: TGCGCCAGCAGCTTGGGCGGCGGGAGTGGTGTAGATACGCAGTATTTT. Its protein is CASSLGGGSGVDTQYF.

The rearrangement uses TRBV5-1 and TRBJ2-1; TRBD2 matches at 8 bases. V trimming: 4 bases; J trimming: 6 bases; junction bases outside the gene matches: 18. The CDR3 spans 18 residues. Per the germline V gene, CDR1 is SGHRS and CDR2 is YFSETQ. As DNA, the CDR3 is TGCGCCAGCAGCCTAGGGCCCAGCGGGAGAAGCCGGGGCAATGAGCAGTTCTTC. Translation: CASSLGPSGRSRGNEQFF.

This clone was detected only a few times. The rearrangement uses TRBV5-4 and TRBJ2-7, with a possible D match to TRBD1 (5 bases). The CDR3 has 13 residues. Germline loops: CDR1 SGHNT, CDR2 YYREEE (reference sequence). V was clipped by 1 base and J by 5 bases, with 10 bases between them. The CDR3 is CASSLSRVHEQYF. The DNA for the CDR3 is TGTGCCAGCAGCTTGAGCAGGGTCCACGAGCAGTACTTC.

The V and J genes are TRBV4-2 and TRBJ1-4, with 8 bases that match TRBD1. The CDR3 covers 14 residues. Germline V gene sequence: CDR1 LGHNA, CDR2 YNFKEQ. V was pared by 3 bases and J by 8 bases, with 5 bases of the junction left unmatched. CDR3 region: CASSQLQGGEKLFF. In nucleotides, the CDR3 is TGTGCCAGCAGCCAGCTACAGGGGGGGGAAAAACTGTTTTTT.

The rearrangement links TRBV4-2 to TRBJ2-3; a weak D match, TRBD1 (5 bases). The CDR3 is 15 residues long. The V end was cut by 0 bases, the J end by 4 bases, with 11 bases between. The V gene's germline CDR1 is LGHNA and CDR2 YNFKEQ. CDR3 residues: CASSQDLGRADTQYF. Here the CDR3 DNA reads TGTGCCAGCAGCCAAGATTTGGGCAGGGCAGATACGCAGTATTTT.

Notes on this clone: An end of the junction does not agree with germline; a read error may underlie this. The V gene is TRBV7-9, the J gene TRBJ2-5; TRBD2 aligns across 7 bases. The CDR3 is made up of 17 amino acids. Germline-derived CDR1 and CDR2 are SEHNR and FQNEAQ (reference sequence). CDR3 DNA sequence: TGTTCCAGCAGCTTATGGGGGGGTGCCCAAGACGAGGAGACCCAGTACTTC. It encodes CSSSLWGGAQDEETQYF.

The CDR3 spells CASSFRGDEQYF. The CDR3 nucleotides are TGCGCCAGCAGCTTCCGGGGGGACGAGCAGTACTTC. The chain is built from TRBV5-1 and TRBJ2-7; 7 bases line up with TRBD2. Germline CDR1 and CDR2: SGHRS and YFSETQ. V shed 2 bases, J shed 5 bases, and the junction held 1 base outside the gene matches. The CDR3 runs to 12 residues.

As concerns this clone: Sequence at one end of the junction differs from germline and may be a read error. The V call is TRBV7-2, the J call TRBJ2-4; D is unresolved. The CDR3 length is 12 residues. In germline, CDR1 is SGHTA, CDR2 FQGNSA. As DNA, the CDR3 is TGTGCCAGCAGCTACCCTAACAACAGTCAGTACTTC. Amino acids: CASSYPNNSQYF.

The chain joins TRBV18 to TRBJ1-1; TRBD1 is a possible D gene (6 bases). Between the trimmed V and J ends, which lost 3 bases and 5 bases, there was a span of 7 bases. The CDR3 extends over 12 amino acids. The germline V gene encodes CDR1 KGHSH and CDR2 LQKENI. The CDR3, as DNA: TGTGCCAGCTCACCTCAGGGGACTGAAGCTTTCTTT. Translating gives CASSPQGTEAFF.

The gene calls are TRBV27 and TRBJ1-5; possibly TRBD1 for D (5 bases). The V and J ends lost 3 bases and 6 bases respectively, with 9 bases between them. The CDR3 is made up of 13 amino acids. In germline, CDR1 is MNHEY, CDR2 SMNVEV (reference sequence). The CDR3 loop reads CASSFGQLQPQHF. CDR3 sequence (DNA): TGTGCCAGCAGTTTTGGACAACTTCAGCCCCAGCATTTT.